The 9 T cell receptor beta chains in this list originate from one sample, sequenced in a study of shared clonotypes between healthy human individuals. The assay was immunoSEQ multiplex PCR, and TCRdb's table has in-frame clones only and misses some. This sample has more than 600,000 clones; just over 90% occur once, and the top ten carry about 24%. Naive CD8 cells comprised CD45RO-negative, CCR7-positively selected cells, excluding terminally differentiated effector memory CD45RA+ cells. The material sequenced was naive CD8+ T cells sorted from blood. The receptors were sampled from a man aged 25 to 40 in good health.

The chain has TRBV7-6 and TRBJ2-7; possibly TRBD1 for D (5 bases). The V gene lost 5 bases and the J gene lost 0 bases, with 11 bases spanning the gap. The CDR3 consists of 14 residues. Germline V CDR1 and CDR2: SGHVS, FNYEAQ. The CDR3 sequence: CASSPRTSSYEQYF. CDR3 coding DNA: TGTGCCAGCAGCCCTCGGACAAGCTCCTACGAGCAGTACTTC.

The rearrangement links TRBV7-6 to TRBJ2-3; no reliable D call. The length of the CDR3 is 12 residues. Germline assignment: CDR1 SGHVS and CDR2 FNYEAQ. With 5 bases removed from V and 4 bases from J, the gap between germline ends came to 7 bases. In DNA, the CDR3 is TGTGCCAGCAGCCGAGGCCCAGATACGCAGTATTTT. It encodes CASSRGPDTQYF.

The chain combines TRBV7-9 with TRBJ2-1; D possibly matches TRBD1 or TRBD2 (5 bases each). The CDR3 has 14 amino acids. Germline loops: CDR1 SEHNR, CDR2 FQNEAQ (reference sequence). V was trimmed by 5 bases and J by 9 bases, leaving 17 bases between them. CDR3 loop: CASSPVTRGGEQFF. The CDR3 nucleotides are TGTGCCAGCAGCCCTGTCACACGGGGCGGTGAGCAGTTCTTC.

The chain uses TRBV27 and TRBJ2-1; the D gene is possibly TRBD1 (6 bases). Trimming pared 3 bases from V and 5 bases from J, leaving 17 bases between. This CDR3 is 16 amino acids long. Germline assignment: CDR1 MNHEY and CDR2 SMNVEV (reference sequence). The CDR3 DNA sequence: TGTGCCAGCAGTTTTTTAGGGCAGGGGTTCCACAATGAGCAGTTCTTC. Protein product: CASSFLGQGFHNEQFF.

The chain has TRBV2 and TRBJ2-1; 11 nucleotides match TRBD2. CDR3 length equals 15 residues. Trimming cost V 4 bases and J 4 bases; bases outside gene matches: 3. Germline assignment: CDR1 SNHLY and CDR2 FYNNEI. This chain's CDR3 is CASSVSSGGYNEQFF. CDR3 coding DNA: TGTGCCAGCAGTGTTTCTAGCGGGGGGTACAATGAGCAGTTCTTC.

The DNA of the CDR3 is TGTGCCAGCAGGGCCGCGGTGGGGCTACGAGAGCAGTACTTC. It is translated as CASRAAVGLREQYF. The genes are TRBV27 and TRBJ2-7; maybe TRBD1 (5 bases). Germline-derived CDR1 and CDR2 are MNHEY and SMNVEV (reference sequence). This CDR3 is built from 14 residues. The V and J ends lost 6 bases and 7 bases respectively, with 19 bases between them.

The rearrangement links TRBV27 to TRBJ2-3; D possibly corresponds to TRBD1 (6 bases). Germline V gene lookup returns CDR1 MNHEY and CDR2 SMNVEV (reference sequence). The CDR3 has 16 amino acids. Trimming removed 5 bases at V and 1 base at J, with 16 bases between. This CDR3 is CASSPSKGDRTDTQYF. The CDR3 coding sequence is TGTGCCAGCAGTCCCTCGAAGGGGGATCGCACAGATACGCAGTATTTT.

For the CDR3, the DNA is TGCAGCGTTGAAGATCGAGCATTTTCCTACAATGAGCAGTTCTTC. Residues: CSVEDRAFSYNEQFF. This chain connects TRBV29-1 to TRBJ2-1; D unresolved. The CDR3 sequence is 15 residues long. V lost 0 bases, J lost 1 base, and 10 bases lay in between. Germline V gene data show CDR1 as SQVTM and CDR2 as ANQGSEA.

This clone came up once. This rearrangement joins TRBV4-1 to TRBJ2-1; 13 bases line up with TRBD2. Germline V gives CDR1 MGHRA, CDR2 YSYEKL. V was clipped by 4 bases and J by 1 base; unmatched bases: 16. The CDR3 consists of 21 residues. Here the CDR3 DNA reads TGCGCCAGCAGCCCCAGTGAAGGGACTAGCGGGAACTGGAATTCCTACAATGAGCAGTTCTTC. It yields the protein CASSPSEGTSGNWNSYNEQFF.